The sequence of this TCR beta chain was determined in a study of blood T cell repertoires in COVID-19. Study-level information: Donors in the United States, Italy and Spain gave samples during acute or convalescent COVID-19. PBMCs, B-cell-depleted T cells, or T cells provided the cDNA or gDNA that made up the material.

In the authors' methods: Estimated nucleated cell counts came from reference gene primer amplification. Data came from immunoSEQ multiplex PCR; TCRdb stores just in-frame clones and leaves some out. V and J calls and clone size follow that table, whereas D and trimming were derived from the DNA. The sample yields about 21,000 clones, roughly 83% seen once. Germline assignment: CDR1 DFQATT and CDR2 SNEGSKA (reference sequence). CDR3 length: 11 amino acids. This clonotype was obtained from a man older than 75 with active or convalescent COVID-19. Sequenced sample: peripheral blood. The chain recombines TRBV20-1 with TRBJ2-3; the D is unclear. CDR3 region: CSPKRTDTQYF. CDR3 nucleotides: TGCAGCCCTAAGCGCACAGATACGCAGTATTTT.